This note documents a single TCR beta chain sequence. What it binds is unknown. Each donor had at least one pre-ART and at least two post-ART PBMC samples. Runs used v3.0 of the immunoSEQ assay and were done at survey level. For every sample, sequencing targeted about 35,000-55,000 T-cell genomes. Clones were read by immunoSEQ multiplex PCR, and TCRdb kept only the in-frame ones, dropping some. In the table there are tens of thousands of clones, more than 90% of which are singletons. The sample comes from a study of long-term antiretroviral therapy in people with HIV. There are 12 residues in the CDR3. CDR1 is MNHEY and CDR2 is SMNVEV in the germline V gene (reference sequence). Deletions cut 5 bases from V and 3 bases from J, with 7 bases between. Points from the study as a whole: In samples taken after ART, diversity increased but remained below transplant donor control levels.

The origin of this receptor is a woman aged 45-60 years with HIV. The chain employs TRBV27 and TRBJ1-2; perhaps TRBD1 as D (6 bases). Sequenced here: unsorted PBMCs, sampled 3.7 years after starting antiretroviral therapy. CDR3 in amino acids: CASSPGDYGYTF. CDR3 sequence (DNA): TGTGCCAGCAGTCCAGGGGACTATGGCTACACCTTC.